These T cell receptor beta chains were read from a single sample in a study of Ad26.COV2.S vaccination and SARS-CoV-2 variants. Profiled with immunoSEQ multiplex PCR; TCRdb holds only in-frame clones, not every one. The table has approximately 410,000 clones, 92% seen once. Material: peripheral blood, obtained in a trial of Ad26.COV2.S vaccine versus placebo. Source of these receptors: a person between 18 and 60 years old who received the Ad26.COV2.S COVID-19 vaccine or a placebo. The CDR3 runs from the conserved cysteine through the conserved F or W. D genes are given only for firm matches. The size entry is marked missing in some rows and otherwise reads once, few, many or a size class.

NA	TRBV7-2	NA	TRBJ2-3	CASSLIGSTDTQYF	TGTGCCAGCAGCTTAATTGGCAGCACAGATACGCAGTATTTT
NA	TRBV10-3	NA	TRBJ1-5	CAISESMVLEPQHF	TGTGCCATCAGTGAGTCTATGGTCTTGGAGCCCCAGCATTTT
NA	TRBV4-1	NA	TRBJ1-6	CASSQEGRTSPLHF	TGCGCCAGCAGCCAAGAGGGTCGTACTTCACCCCTCCACTTT
once	TRBV19	NA	TRBJ2-1	CASRTGENEQFF	TGTGCCAGTAGAACAGGTGAGAATGAGCAGTTCTTC
NA	TRBV3-1/TRBV3-2	NA	TRBJ1-1	CASSPEAGLYTEAFF	TGTGCCAGCAGCCCCGAGGCGGGTTTGTACACTGAAGCTTTCTTT
NA	TRBV27	TRBD1	TRBJ1-3	CASRKTGRDTIYF	TGTGCCAGCAGAAAGACAGGGCGAGACACCATATATTTT
NA	TRBV18	NA	TRBJ1-2	CASSPGRADIYGYTF	TGTGCCAGCTCACCGGGCAGGGCCGATATTTATGGCTACACCTTC
NA	TRBV6-5	NA	TRBJ1-4	CASSPRRTDLEKLFF	TGTGCCAGCAGTCCAAGGAGGACAGACCTCGAAAAACTGTTTTTT
NA	TRBV29-1	TRBD1	TRBJ2-5	CSVGQGSVETQYF	TGCAGCGTCGGACAGGGGTCTGTAGAGACCCAGTACTTC
NA	TRBV18	TRBD1	TRBJ2-2	CASSRDRVTGELFF	TGTGCCAGCTCAAGGGACAGGGTTACCGGGGAGCTGTTTTTT
NA	TRBV3-1/TRBV3-2	NA	TRBJ2-3	CASSPPRSSRGRADTQYF	TGTGCCAGCAGCCCCCCCCGAAGCTCCCGGGGGCGGGCAGATACGCAGTATTTT
NA	TRBV5-1	NA	TRBJ1-4	CASSLDRQGTAATNEKLFF	TGCGCCAGCAGCTTGGATCGTCAGGGAACCGCTGCAACTAATGAAAAACTGTTTTTT
NA	TRBV7-9	TRBD1	TRBJ2-2	CASSPRTGADTGELFF	TGTGCCAGCAGCCCGAGGACAGGGGCGGACACCGGGGAGCTGTTTTTT
NA	TRBV7-9	TRBD2	TRBJ2-2	CASSSSGGTPPGELFF	TGTGCCAGCAGCTCCAGCGGGGGAACCCCCCCCGGGGAGCTGTTTTTT
once	TRBV4-1	NA	TRBJ2-1	CASSQGYEGSYNEQFF	TGCGCCAGCAGCCAAGGCTACGAGGGGTCGTACAATGAGCAGTTCTTC
NA	TRBV7-9	NA	TRBJ2-5	CASSLVLDETQYF	TGTGCCAGCAGCTTAGTACTGGACGAGACCCAGTACTTC